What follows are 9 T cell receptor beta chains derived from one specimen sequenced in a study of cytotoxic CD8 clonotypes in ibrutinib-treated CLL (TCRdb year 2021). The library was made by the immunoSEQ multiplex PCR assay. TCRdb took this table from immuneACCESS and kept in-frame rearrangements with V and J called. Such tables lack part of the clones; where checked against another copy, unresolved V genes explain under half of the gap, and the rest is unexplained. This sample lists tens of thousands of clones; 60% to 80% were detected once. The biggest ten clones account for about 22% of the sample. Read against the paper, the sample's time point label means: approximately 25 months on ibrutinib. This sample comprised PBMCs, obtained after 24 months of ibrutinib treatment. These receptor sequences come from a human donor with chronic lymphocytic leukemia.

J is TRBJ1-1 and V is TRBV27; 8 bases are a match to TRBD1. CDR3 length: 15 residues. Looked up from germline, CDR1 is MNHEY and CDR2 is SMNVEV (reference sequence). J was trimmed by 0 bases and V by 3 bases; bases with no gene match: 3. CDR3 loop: CASSLGTGMNTEAFF. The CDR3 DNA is TGTGCCAGCAGTTTGGGGACAGGCATGAACACTGAAGCTTTCTTT.

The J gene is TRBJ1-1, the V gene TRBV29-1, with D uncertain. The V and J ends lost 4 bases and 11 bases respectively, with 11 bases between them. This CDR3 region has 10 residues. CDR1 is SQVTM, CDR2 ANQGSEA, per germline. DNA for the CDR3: TGCAGCGTTGGGTCACACTCCGCTTTCTTT. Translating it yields CSVGSHSAFF.

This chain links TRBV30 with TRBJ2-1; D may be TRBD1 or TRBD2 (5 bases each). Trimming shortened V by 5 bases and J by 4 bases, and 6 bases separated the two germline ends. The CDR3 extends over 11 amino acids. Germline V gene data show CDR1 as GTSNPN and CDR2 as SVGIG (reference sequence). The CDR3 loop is CAWEGYNEQFF. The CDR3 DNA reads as TGTGCCTGGGAGGGGTACAATGAGCAGTTCTTC.

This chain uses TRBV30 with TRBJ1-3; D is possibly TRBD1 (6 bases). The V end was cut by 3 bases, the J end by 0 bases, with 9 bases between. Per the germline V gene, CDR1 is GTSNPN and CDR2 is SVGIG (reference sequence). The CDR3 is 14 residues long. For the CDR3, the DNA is TGTGCCTGGAGCGGGGGCACCTCTGGAAACACCATATATTTT. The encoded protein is CAWSGGTSGNTIYF.

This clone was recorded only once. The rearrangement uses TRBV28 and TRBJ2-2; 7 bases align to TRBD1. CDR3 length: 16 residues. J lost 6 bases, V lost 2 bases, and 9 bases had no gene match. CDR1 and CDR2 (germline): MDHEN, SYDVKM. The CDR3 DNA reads TGTGCCAGCAGTTTAATAACAGGGGTGGCCGCCGGGGAGCTGTTTTTT. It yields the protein CASSLITGVAAGELFF.

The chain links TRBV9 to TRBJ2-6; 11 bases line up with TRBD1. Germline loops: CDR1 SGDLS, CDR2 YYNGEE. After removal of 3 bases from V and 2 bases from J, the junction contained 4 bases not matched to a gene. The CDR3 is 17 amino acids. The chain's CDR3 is CASSAGQGVAGANVLTF. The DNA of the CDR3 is TGTGCCAGCAGCGCGGGACAGGGGGTCGCTGGGGCCAACGTCCTGACTTTC.

This CDR3 is CASSLAPLGTEAFF. CDR3 nucleotide sequence: TGCGCCAGCAGCTTGGCCCCTTTGGGCACTGAAGCTTTCTTT. The genes are TRBV5-1 and TRBJ1-1; D ambiguous. Germline CDR1 SGHRS, CDR2 YFSETQ. CDR3 length: 14 residues. V was cut by 0 bases and J by 4 bases, with 10 bases left in between.

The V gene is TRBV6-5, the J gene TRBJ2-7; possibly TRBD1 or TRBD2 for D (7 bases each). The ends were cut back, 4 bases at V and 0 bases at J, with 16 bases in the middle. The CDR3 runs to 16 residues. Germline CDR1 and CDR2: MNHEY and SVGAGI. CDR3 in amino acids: CASSLQGTTSSYEQYF. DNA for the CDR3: TGTGCCAGCAGTTTACAGGGGACTACGAGCTCCTACGAGCAGTACTTC.

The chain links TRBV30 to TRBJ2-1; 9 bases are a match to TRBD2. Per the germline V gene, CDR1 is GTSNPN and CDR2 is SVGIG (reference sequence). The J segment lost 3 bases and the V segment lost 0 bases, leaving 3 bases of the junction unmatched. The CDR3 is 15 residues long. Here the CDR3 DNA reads TGTGCCTGGAGTGTAACTAGCGGGTTCTACAATGAGCAGTTCTTC. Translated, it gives CAWSVTSGFYNEQFF.